A selection of T cell receptor beta chains follows, all from one sample in a study of T-cell reconstitution after alpha-beta-depleted transplantation in children. TCRdb re-derived calls from the PCR reads in MiXCR, one entry per CDR3 protein. The sample carries over 550,000 distinct CDR3 sequences, 8% to 11% recorded once. The material sequenced was PBMCs from the stem cell graft donor, taken from the stem cell graft. The source of these receptors is a human donor who donated a stem cell graft to a child with acute myeloid leukemia. Both conserved end residues are part of each CDR3. The D gene is left open where the match is weak. Where a row states a size, it is once, few, many or the class of an expanded clone; other rows omit it.

TRBJ2-2,TRBD1,TRBV5-1,few,CASSSGQGPGGELFF,TGCGCCAGCAGCTCTGGACAGGGGCCGGGTGGGGAGCTGTTTTTT
TRBJ1-1,TRBD1,TRBV27,few,CASSGRDRGTTEAFF,TGTGCCAGCAGTGGCCGGGACAGGGGAACCACTGAAGCTTTCTTT
TRBJ2-7,NA,TRBV25-1,many,CASSEKLRAGSSYEQYF,TGTGCCAGCAGTGAGAAACTCCGTGCGGGAAGCTCCTACGAGCAGTACTTC
TRBJ1-1,NA,TRBV12-5,NA,CASGHGQGAAFF,TGTGCTAGTGGCCACGGGCAGGGTGCAGCTTTCTTT
TRBJ1-6,NA,TRBV12-3/TRBV12-4,few,CASSLGPSYNSPLHF,TGTGCCAGCAGTTTAGGCCCGAGTTATAATTCACCCCTCCACTTT
TRBJ1-2,NA,TRBV11-1,NA,CASSPLGLYGYTF,TGTGCCAGCAGCCCGCTGGGCCTTTATGGCTACACCTTC
TRBJ2-2,NA,TRBV5-5,many,CASSFLRPNTGELFF,TGTGCCAGCAGCTTTCTGCGGCCGAACACCGGGGAGCTGTTTTTT
TRBJ2-1,NA,TRBV14,few,CASSQAQGSYNEQFF,TGTGCCAGCAGCCAAGCACAGGGCTCCTACAATGAGCAGTTCTTC
TRBJ2-5,NA,TRBV5-1,NA,CASTTGGAQETQYF,TGCGCCAGCACCACTGGGGGGGCGCAGGAGACCCAGTACTTC
TRBJ2-7,NA,TRBV7-2,few,CASSSDGAGYEQYF,TGTGCCAGCAGCTCCGACGGGGCGGGGTACGAGCAGTACTTC
TRBJ1-5,TRBD1,TRBV20-1,few,CSARDSTGQNQPQHF,TGCAGTGCTAGAGATTCTACGGGACAGAATCAGCCCCAGCATTTT
TRBJ2-6,NA,TRBV14,NA,CASSRIGGLGANVLTF,TGTGCCAGCAGCCGGATTGGAGGTCTCGGGGCCAACGTCCTGACTTTC
TRBJ1-2,NA,TRBV12-3/TRBV12-4,many,CASSFDRDPNYGYTF,TGTGCCAGCAGTTTCGACAGAGACCCTAACTATGGCTACACCTTC
TRBJ2-5,NA,TRBV12-3/TRBV12-4,few,CASSFFRALGETQYF,TGTGCCAGCAGTTTTTTCCGGGCCCTAGGGGAGACCCAGTACTTC
TRBJ2-7,TRBD2,TRBV5-1,NA,CASSLGGLAEIYEQYF,TGCGCCAGCAGCTTGGGAGGACTAGCGGAAATCTACGAGCAGTACTTC
TRBJ2-7,TRBD2,TRBV20-1,few,CSAAGNSYEQYF,TGCAGTGCAGCGGGGAACTCCTACGAGCAGTACTTC
TRBJ2-1,TRBD2,TRBV9,NA,CASSAVAGGGEQFF,TGTGCCAGCAGCGCGGTAGCGGGAGGGGGTGAGCAGTTCTTC
TRBJ2-5,NA,TRBV20-1,many,CSARDVVNGRETQYF,TGCAGTGCTAGAGATGTGGTTAATGGTCGAGAGACCCAGTACTTC
TRBJ2-2,TRBD1,TRBV12-3/TRBV12-4,NA,CASSRDRNGELFF,TGTGCCAGCAGTAGGGACAGGAACGGGGAGCTGTTTTTT